This T cell receptor beta chain is from a study of blood T cell repertoires in COVID-19. As for the study in general: From the United States, Italy and Spain came samples of acute and convalescent COVID-19.

The age range of participants was 18 to 89 years, with residence in roughly 25 US areas. Per the study methods: Amplification of reference gene primers was used by the study to estimate nucleated cell counts. Some clones are missing from TCRdb's copy, which holds only in-frame ones; the method was immunoSEQ multiplex PCR. V and J calls and clone size are copied from that table; D and trimming were computed from the DNA. The sample holds about 300,000 clones; 87% are singletons and the top ten take approximately 5%. The germline gives CDR1 SGHNT, CDR2 YYREEE (reference sequence). The CDR3 is 16 amino acids. V dropped 0 bases and J dropped 0; count of bases not matched to a gene: 0.

This receptor was identified in a woman in her twenties or thirties who had recovered from COVID-19. Source material: PBMCs or T cells enriched from blood (not recorded which). The chain carries TRBV5-4 and TRBJ2-2, with 9 bases matching TRBD2. The CDR3: CASSLGLAANTGELFF. The CDR3 nucleotides read TGTGCCAGCAGCTTGGGACTAGCGGCGAACACCGGGGAGCTGTTTTTT. Looking up the rest from reference TRBV5-4 and TRBJ2-2 gives the full variable domain: ETGVTQSPTHLIKTRGQQVTLRCSSQSGHNTVSWYQQALGQGPQFIFQYYREEENGRGNFPPRFSGLQFPNYSSELNVNALELDDSALYLCASSLGLAANTGELFFGEGSRLTVL.